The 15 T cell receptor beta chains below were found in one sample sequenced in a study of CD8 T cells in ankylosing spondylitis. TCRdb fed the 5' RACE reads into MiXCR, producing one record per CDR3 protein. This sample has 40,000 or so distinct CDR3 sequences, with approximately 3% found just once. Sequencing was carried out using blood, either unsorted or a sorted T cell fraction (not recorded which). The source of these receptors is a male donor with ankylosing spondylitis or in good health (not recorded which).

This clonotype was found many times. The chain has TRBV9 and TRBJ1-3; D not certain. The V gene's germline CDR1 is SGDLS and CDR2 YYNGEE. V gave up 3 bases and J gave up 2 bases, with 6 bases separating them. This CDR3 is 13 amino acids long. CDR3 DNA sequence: TGTGCCAGCAGCGGTCCGCCTGGAAACACCATATATTTT. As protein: CASSGPPGNTIYF.

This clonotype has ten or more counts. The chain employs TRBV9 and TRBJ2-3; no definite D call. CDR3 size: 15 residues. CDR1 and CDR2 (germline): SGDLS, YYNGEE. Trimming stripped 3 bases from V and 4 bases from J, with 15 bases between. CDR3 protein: CASSDGPLGADTQYF. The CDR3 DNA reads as TGTGCCAGCAGCGACGGTCCCCTGGGCGCAGATACGCAGTATTTT.

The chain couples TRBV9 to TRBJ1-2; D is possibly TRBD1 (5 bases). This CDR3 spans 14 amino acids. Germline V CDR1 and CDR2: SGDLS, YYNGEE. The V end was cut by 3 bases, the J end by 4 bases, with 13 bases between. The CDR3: CASSGGQLSYGYTF. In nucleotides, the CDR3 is TGTGCCAGCAGCGGGGGCCAGTTGAGCTATGGCTACACCTTC.

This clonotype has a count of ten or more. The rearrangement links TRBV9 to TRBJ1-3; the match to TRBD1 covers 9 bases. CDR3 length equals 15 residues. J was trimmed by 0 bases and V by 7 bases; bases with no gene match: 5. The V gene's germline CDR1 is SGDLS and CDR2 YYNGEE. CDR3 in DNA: TGTGCCAGCGGACAGGGGTCGAGCTCTGGAAACACCATATATTTT. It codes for CASGQGSSSGNTIYF. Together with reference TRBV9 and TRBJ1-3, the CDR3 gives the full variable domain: DSGVTQTPKHLITATGQRVTLRCSPRSGDLSVYWYQQSLDQGLQFLIQYYNGEERAKGNILERFSAQQFPDLHSELNLSSLELGDSALYFCASGQGSSSGNTIYFGEGSWLTVV.

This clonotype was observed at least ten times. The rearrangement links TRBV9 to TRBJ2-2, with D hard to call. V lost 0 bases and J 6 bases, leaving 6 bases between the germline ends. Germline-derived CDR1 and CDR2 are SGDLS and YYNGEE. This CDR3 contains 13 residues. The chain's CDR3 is CASSVDLAGELFF. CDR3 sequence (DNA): TGTGCCAGCAGCGTAGACCTGGCCGGGGAGCTGTTTTTT.

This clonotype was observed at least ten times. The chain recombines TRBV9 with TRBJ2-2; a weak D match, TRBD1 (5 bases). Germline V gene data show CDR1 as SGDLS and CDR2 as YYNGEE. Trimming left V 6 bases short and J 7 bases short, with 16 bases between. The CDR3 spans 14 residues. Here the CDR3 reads CASTRTSVFGELFF. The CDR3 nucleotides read TGTGCCAGCACCAGGACATCAGTTTTCGGGGAGCTGTTTTTT.

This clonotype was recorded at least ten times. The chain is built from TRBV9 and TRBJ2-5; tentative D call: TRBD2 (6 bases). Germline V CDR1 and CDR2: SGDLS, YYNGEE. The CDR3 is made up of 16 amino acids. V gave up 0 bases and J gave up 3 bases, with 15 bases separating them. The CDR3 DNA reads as TGTGCCAGCAGCGTAGGCCCGGGACTTATAGAAGAGACCCAGTACTTC. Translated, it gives CASSVGPGLIEETQYF.

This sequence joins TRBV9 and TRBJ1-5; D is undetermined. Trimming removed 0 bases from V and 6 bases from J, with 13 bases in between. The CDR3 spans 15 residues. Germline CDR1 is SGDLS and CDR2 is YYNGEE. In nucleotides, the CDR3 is TGTGCCAGCAGCGTAGGGGGAGTCAAAGGTCAGCCCCAGCATTTT. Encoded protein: CASSVGGVKGQPQHF. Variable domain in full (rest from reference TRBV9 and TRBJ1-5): DSGVTQTPKHLITATGQRVTLRCSPRSGDLSVYWYQQSLDQGLQFLIQYYNGEERAKGNILERFSAQQFPDLHSELNLSSLELGDSALYFCASSVGGVKGQPQHFGDGTRLSIL.

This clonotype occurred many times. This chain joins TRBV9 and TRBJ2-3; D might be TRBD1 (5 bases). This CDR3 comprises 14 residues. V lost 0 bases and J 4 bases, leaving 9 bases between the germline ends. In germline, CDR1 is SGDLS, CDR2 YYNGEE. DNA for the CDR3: TGTGCCAGCAGCGTAGGGACACGCGCAGATACGCAGTATTTT. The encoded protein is CASSVGTRADTQYF.

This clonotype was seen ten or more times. The CDR3 is CASSVTDSGRTEAFF. CDR3 in DNA: TGTGCCAGCAGCGTGACCGACAGCGGTCGGACTGAAGCTTTCTTT. The chain recombines TRBV9 with TRBJ1-1; D possibly corresponds to TRBD1 (5 bases). The V and J ends lost 2 bases and 5 bases respectively, with 16 bases between them. The germline CDR1 and CDR2 sequences are SGDLS and YYNGEE. The CDR3 is made up of 15 amino acids.

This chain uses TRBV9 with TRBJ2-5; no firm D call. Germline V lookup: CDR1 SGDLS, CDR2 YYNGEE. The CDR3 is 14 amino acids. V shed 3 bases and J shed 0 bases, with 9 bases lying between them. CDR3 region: CASSAAMYQETQYF. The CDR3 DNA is TGTGCCAGCAGCGCGGCGATGTACCAAGAGACCCAGTACTTC.

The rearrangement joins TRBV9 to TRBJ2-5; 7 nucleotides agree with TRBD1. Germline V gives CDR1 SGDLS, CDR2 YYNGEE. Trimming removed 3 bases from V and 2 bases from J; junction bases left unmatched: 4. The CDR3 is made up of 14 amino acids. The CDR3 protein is CASSDGDSQETQYF. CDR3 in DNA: TGTGCCAGCAGCGATGGGGACAGTCAAGAGACCCAGTACTTC.

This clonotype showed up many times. CDR3 nucleotides: TGTGCCAGCAGCCTACAGGGCACCGGGGAGCTGTTTTTT. Translating it yields CASSLQGTGELFF. The genes are TRBV9 and TRBJ2-2; D is possibly TRBD1 (6 bases). The CDR3 consists of 13 residues. V was clipped by 4 bases and J by 4 bases, with 8 bases between them. Germline V lookup: CDR1 SGDLS, CDR2 YYNGEE.

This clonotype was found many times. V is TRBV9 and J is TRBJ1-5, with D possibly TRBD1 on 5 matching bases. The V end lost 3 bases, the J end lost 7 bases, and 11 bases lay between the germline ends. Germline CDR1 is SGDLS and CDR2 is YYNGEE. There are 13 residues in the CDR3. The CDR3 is CASSAAGSQPQHF. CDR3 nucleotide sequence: TGTGCCAGCAGCGCAGCAGGGAGCCAGCCCCAGCATTTT.

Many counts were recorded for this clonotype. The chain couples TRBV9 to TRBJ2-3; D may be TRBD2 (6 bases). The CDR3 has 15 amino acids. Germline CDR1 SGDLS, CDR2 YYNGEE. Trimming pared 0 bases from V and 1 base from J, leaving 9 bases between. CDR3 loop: CASSVAGERTDTQYF. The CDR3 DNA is TGTGCCAGCAGCGTAGCGGGGGAGCGCACAGATACGCAGTATTTT.